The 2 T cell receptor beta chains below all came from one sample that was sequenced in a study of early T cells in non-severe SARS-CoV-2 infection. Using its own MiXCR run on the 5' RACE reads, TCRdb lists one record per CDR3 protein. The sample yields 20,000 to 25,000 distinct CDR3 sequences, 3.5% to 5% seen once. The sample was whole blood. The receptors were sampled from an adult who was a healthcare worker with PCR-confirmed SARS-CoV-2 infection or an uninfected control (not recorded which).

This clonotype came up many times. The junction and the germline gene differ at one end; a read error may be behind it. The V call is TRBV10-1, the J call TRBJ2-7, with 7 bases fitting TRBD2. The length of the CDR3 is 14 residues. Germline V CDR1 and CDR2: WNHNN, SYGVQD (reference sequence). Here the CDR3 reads CATSESGGGHEQYF. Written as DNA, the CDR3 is TGCGCCACCAGTGAGTCGGGGGGTGGGCACGAGCAGTACTTC.

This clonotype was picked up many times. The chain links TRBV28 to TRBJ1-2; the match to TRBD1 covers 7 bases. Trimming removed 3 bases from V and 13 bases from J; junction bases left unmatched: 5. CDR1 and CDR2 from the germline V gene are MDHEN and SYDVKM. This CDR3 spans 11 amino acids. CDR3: CASSFRQGLTF. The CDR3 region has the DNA TGTGCCAGCAGTTTCCGACAGGGACTCACCTTC.